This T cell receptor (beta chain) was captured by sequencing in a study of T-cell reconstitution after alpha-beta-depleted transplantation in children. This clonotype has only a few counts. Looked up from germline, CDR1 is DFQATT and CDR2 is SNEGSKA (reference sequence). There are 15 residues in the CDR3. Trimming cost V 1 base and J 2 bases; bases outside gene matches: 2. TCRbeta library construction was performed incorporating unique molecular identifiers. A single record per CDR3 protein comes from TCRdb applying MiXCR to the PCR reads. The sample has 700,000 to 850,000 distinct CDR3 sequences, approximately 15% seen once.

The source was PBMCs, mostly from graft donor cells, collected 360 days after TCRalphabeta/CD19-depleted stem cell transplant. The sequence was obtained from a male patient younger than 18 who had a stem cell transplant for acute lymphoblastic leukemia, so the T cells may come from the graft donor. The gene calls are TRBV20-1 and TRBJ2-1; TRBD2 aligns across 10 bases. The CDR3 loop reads CSARASGRTYNEQFF. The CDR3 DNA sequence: TGCAGTGCTAGAGCTAGCGGGAGAACCTACAATGAGCAGTTCTTC.